A selection of T cell receptor beta chains follows, all from one sample in a study of CD8+CD57+ T cells in acquired aplastic anemia. TCRdb recomputed calls from the reads with MiXCR, one row per CDR3 protein. This table has hundreds of thousands of distinct CDR3 sequences, 55% to 65% appearing once. Sample: sorted CD4+, CD8+, or CD8+CD57+ T cells (not recorded which) from PBMCs. The origin of the receptors is a human donor with severe aplastic anemia or a healthy control (not recorded which). Both conserved end residues are part of each CDR3. The order of the fields is D gene, clone size, J gene, V gene, CDR3 length, CDR3 DNA, CDR3 protein. The D gene is left open where the match is weak. Size is omitted from some rows. Given values are once, few, many or a class for expanded clones.

D: -
size: -
J: TRBJ1-5
V: TRBV7-8
length: 14
DNA: TGTGCCAGCAGCCTGAGGGGTATCAATCAACCCCAGCATTTT
CDR3: CASSLRGINQPQHF

D: -
size: many
J: TRBJ1-2
V: TRBV25-1
length: 16
DNA: TGTGCCAGCAGTGAATTCAACTCCCCACCTAACTATGGCTACACCTTC
CDR3: CASSEFNSPPNYGYTF

D: TRBD1
size: -
J: TRBJ1-6
V: TRBV20-1
length: 15
DNA: TGCAGTGCTAGAGAGAGGACAGGGGAGAATTCACCCCTCCACTTT
CDR3: CSARERTGENSPLHF

D: -
size: -
J: TRBJ2-1
V: TRBV25-1
length: 14
DNA: TGTGCCAGCAACAAGGGGTGGTCCTACAATGAGCAGTTCTTC
CDR3: CASNKGWSYNEQFF

D: -
size: -
J: TRBJ2-7
V: TRBV6-1
length: 17
DNA: TGTGCCAGCAGCCTCGCGTCCGGGACCATGTCAGCCTACGAGCAGTACTTC
CDR3: CASSLASGTMSAYEQYF

D: -
size: -
J: TRBJ1-2
V: TRBV9
length: 14
DNA: TGTGCCAGCAGGGGCATCCAGGGGATAAGGGGCTACACCTTC
CDR3: CASRGIQGIRGYTF

D: -
size: many
J: TRBJ1-2
V: TRBV7-3
length: 13
DNA: TGTGCCAGCAGCTCGGGCCTTGGGCTAGGCTACACCTTC
CDR3: CASSSGLGLGYTF

D: TRBD2
size: few
J: TRBJ2-2
V: TRBV7-3
length: 14
DNA: TGTGCCAGCGGCCCGGGACTATCAACCGGGGAGCTGTTTTTT
CDR3: CASGPGLSTGELFF

D: -
size: -
J: TRBJ1-1
V: TRBV12-3/TRBV12-4
length: 13
DNA: TGTGCCACCAGTGACCGATGGGGTACTGAAGCTTTCTTT
CDR3: CATSDRWGTEAFF

D: TRBD1
size: -
J: TRBJ1-1
V: TRBV25-1
length: 14
DNA: TGTGCCAGCAGTAGGACAGGTCCGGGGACTGAAGCTTTCTTT
CDR3: CASSRTGPGTEAFF

D: -
size: -
J: TRBJ1-5
V: TRBV7-9
length: 14
DNA: TGTGCCAGCAGCTCGACTGATAGCAATCAGCCCCAGCATTTT
CDR3: CASSSTDSNQPQHF

D: TRBD2
size: -
J: TRBJ2-1
V: TRBV30
length: 16
DNA: TGTGCCTGGAGTGTACTAGCGGGAGCCGACTACAATCAGCAGTTCTTC
CDR3: CAWSVLAGADYNQQFF

D: TRBD1
size: -
J: TRBJ1-4
V: TRBV24-1
length: 16
DNA: TGTGCCACCAGTGAATCCCCGGGACAGGGGGGTGAAAAACTGTTTTTT
CDR3: CATSESPGQGGEKLFF

D: -
size: few
J: TRBJ1-5
V: TRBV20-1
length: 13
DNA: TGCAGTGCTAGGTGGGGGTGGGATCAGCCCCAGCATTTT
CDR3: CSARWGWDQPQHF

D: -
size: -
J: TRBJ1-1
V: TRBV19
length: 12
DNA: TGTGCCAGTGGAACAGGGTGGACTGAAGCTTTCTTT
CDR3: CASGTGWTEAFF

D: TRBD2
size: few
J: TRBJ2-1
V: TRBV2
length: 17
DNA: TGTGCCAGCAGTGCGGGGGTTGTAGCGGGGGCCTACAATGAGCAGTTCTTC
CDR3: CASSAGVVAGAYNEQFF

D: -
size: many
J: TRBJ1-4
V: TRBV19
length: 14
DNA: TGTGGAACAGGGCTATCCGGGGCTAATGAAAAACTGTTTTTT
CDR3: CGTGLSGANEKLFF

D: -
size: -
J: TRBJ1-1
V: TRBV5-1
length: 14
DNA: TGCGCCAGCAAATTCGTAGGCGGGGACACTGAAGCTTTCTTT
CDR3: CASKFVGGDTEAFF

D: TRBD2
size: -
J: TRBJ2-7
V: TRBV24-1
length: 14
DNA: TGTGCCACCAGTGATTTGGGCCAGGGAGGGGAGCAGTACTTC
CDR3: CATSDLGQGGEQYF

D: -
size: many
J: TRBJ2-1
V: TRBV19
length: 12
DNA: TGTGCCAGTAGTATAGGGGTTTATGAGCAGTTCTTC
CDR3: CASSIGVYEQFF

D: TRBD2
size: many
J: TRBJ2-6
V: TRBV14
length: 13
DNA: TGTGCCAGCAGCCGCGGGGGGACTGTTAGACCGACTTTC
CDR3: CASSRGGTVRPTF

D: TRBD1
size: few
J: TRBJ2-5
V: TRBV15
length: 14
DNA: TGTGCCACCAGCCCCTACAAGACAGGGGAGACCCAGTACTTC
CDR3: CATSPYKTGETQYF